This TCR beta chain is from a study of blood T cell repertoires in COVID-19. The wider study: The United States, Italy and Spain provided the acute and convalescent COVID-19 samples. Sources were T cells, B-cell-depleted T cells, or PBMCs; the material itself was cDNA or gDNA.

Trimming took 6 bases from V and 7 from J; bases not matched to a gene: 11. The CDR3 consists of 17 residues. The germline gives CDR1 KGHDR, CDR2 SFDVKD. Per the original data handling: The authors estimated nucleated cell counts from reference gene primer amplification. Clones were sequenced by immunoSEQ multiplex PCR, and TCRdb holds only the in-frame ones, with some missing. V and J calls and clone size are those listed in that table; D and trimming were worked out from the DNA. This sample yields more than 20,000 clones, of which approximately 80% are seen a single time; approximately 23% belongs to the top ten.

The origin of this receptor is an elderly man with active or convalescent COVID-19. The chain has TRBV24-1 and TRBJ1-4; 12 bases map to TRBD1. What was sequenced was peripheral blood. CDR3 DNA: TGTGCCACCAGTCCCGGGACAGGGGGCATCGTAGGTGAAAAACTGTTTTTT. It specifies CATSPGTGGIVGEKLFF.